The 31 T cell receptor beta chains below were found in one sample sequenced in a study of cytomegalovirus exposure and HLA in healthy donors. In the PCR, 60 Vbeta and 13 Jbeta primers were used. The data were produced by immunoSEQ multiplex PCR, yet TCRdb's version contains in-frame clones alone and is incomplete. The data show 95,000 to 110,000 clones, more than 75% seen once. Material for sequencing was PBMCs. The receptors come from a woman younger than 35 in good health and CMV-seropositive.

The rearrangement joins TRBV4-1 to TRBJ2-7; 10 bases fit TRBD2. The CDR3 covers 15 residues. CDR1 is MGHRA and CDR2 is YSYEKL in the germline V gene. With V trimmed by 2 bases and J by 3 bases, 4 bases remained unmatched. The CDR3 sequence is CASSQLAGVSYEQYF. The CDR3 bases are TGCGCCAGCAGCCAACTAGCGGGAGTTAGCTACGAGCAGTACTTC.

The chain combines TRBV6-1 with TRBJ1-6; D may be TRBD1 (6 bases). The CDR3 extends over 15 amino acids. V was clipped by 5 bases and J by 9 bases, with 17 bases between them. Germline CDR1 and CDR2: MNHNS and SASEGT. Here the CDR3 DNA reads TGTGCCAGCAGTCCAGACAGGACCCCCGGTTCACCCCTCCACTTT. Its translation is CASSPDRTPGSPLHF.

V gene TRBV2 combines with J gene TRBJ2-1; TRBD2 matches at 12 bases. The V gene end was trimmed by 6 bases and the J gene end by 8 bases; junction bases not matched to a gene: 5. This CDR3 is 14 amino acids long. Per the germline V gene, CDR1 is SNHLY and CDR2 is FYNNEI. Written as DNA, the CDR3 is TGTGCCAGCAGATGGGCTAGCGGGAGGGATGAGCAGTTCTTC. Its translation: CASRWASGRDEQFF.

The chain couples TRBV6-6 to TRBJ2-1; TRBD1 is a possible D gene (6 bases). This CDR3 is built from 14 residues. Deletions cut 7 bases from V and 8 bases from J, with 18 bases between. The germline V gene has CDR1 MNHNY and CDR2 SVGAGI (reference sequence). CDR3 nucleotides: TGTGCCAGCAACGACTATCCCAGGGGCGATGAGCAGTTCTTC. This sequence encodes CASNDYPRGDEQFF.

The CDR3 sequence: CASSPSHRYEQYF. Here the CDR3 DNA reads TGCGCCAGCAGCCCATCCCACAGGTACGAGCAGTACTTC. This sequence joins TRBV5-1 and TRBJ2-7; TRBD1 is a possible D gene (5 bases). The CDR3 is 13 amino acids. The germline V gene encodes CDR1 SGHRS and CDR2 YFSETQ. V lost 4 bases to trimming and J lost 4 bases, with 12 bases between them.

The chain couples TRBV19 to TRBJ2-7; weak D call: TRBD1 (6 bases). The CDR3 spans 13 residues. Germline CDR1 LNHDA, CDR2 SQIVND (reference sequence). V shed 6 bases and J shed 3 bases, with 12 bases lying between them. The CDR3 here is CASSDQGNYEQYF. CDR3 DNA: TGTGCCAGTAGCGACCAGGGGAACTACGAGCAGTACTTC.

This chain joins TRBV5-1 and TRBJ1-3, with unresolved D. This CDR3 has 13 amino acids. The ends were cut back, 3 bases at V and 3 bases at J, with 7 bases in the middle. Per germline, CDR1 SGHRS and CDR2 YFSETQ. The CDR3 loop reads CASSSSGGNTIYF. Here the CDR3 DNA reads TGCGCCAGCAGCTCATCGGGTGGAAACACCATATATTTT.

V gene TRBV6-5 combines with J gene TRBJ2-7, with a tentative D call TRBD1 (6 bases). The CDR3 consists of 13 residues. V was cut by 4 bases and J by 3 bases, with 10 bases left in between. Germline CDR1 and CDR2: MNHEY and SVGAGI. Written as DNA, the CDR3 is TGTGCCAGCAGTTCCCCGGACAGCTACGAGCAGTACTTC. Translation gives CASSSPDSYEQYF.

The chain employs TRBV7-3 and TRBJ2-7; 7 nucleotides match TRBD1. The CDR3 has 14 residues. J lost 2 bases, V lost 5 bases, and 6 bases had no gene match. Germline V CDR1 and CDR2: SGHTA, FQGTGA. CDR3 DNA sequence: TGTGCCAGCAGCCCAGAGGGACAGACCTACGAGCAGTACTTC. This gives the protein CASSPEGQTYEQYF.

The chain links TRBV7-2 to TRBJ2-3; 12 nucleotides agree with TRBD2. Trimming removed 5 bases from V and 2 bases from J; junction bases left unmatched: 2. This CDR3 comprises 15 residues. CDR1 SGHTA and CDR2 FQGNSA come from the germline V gene. In DNA, the CDR3 is TGTGCCAGCAGCGGACTAGCGGGGTTCACAGATACGCAGTATTTT. Protein: CASSGLAGFTDTQYF. Using reference TRBV7-2 and TRBJ2-3 for the parts outside the CDR3, the full variable domain is GAGVSQSPSNKVTEKGKDVELRCDPISGHTALYWYRQSLGQGLEFLIYFQGNSAPDKSGLPSDRFSAERTGGSVSTLTIQRTQQEDSAVYLCASSGLAGFTDTQYFGPGTRLTVL.

This chain connects TRBV28 to TRBJ1-2; 7 nucleotides match TRBD1. CDR1 is MDHEN, CDR2 SYDVKM, per germline. The CDR3 contains 14 residues. After removal of 5 bases from V and 5 bases from J, the junction contained 8 bases not matched to a gene. The CDR3 DNA reads as TGTGCCAGCAGTCCCGGGGACAGAGCTTATGGCTACACCTTC. Protein product: CASSPGDRAYGYTF.

This chain uses TRBV7-8 with TRBJ1-5; D unresolved. The CDR3 is made up of 15 amino acids. V was shortened by 5 bases and J by 5 bases, with 16 bases between the two germline ends. In germline, CDR1 is SGHVS, CDR2 FQNEAQ. CDR3 amino acids: CASSPRQANDQPQHF. The CDR3 coding sequence is TGTGCCAGCAGCCCACGGCAGGCCAACGATCAGCCCCAGCATTTT.

V is TRBV6-1 and J is TRBJ2-3; 8 bases agree with TRBD2. Germline values: CDR1 MNHNS, CDR2 SASEGT. This CDR3 is built from 12 residues. CDR3 sequence: CAAAGGTDTQYF. CDR3 sequence (DNA): TGTGCTGCAGCGGGAGGCACAGATACGCAGTATTTT.

The chain has TRBV30 and TRBJ2-6; 7 bases are a match to TRBD1. V gave up 4 bases and J gave up 1 base; unmatched junction bases: 10. The germline V gene encodes CDR1 GTSNPN and CDR2 SVGIG (reference sequence). CDR3 length: 17 residues. The CDR3 region is CAWTTRTGVSGANVLTF. Here the CDR3 DNA reads TGTGCCTGGACGACCAGAACAGGGGTATCTGGGGCCAACGTCCTGACTTTC.

The chain employs TRBV2 and TRBJ1-4; 7 nucleotides match TRBD1. Germline values: CDR1 SNHLY, CDR2 FYNNEI. With V trimmed by 6 bases and J by 3 bases, 4 bases remained unmatched. The CDR3 extends over 14 amino acids. The CDR3 DNA sequence: TGTGCCAGCAGGCCCAGGGGGGCTAATGAAAAACTGTTTTTT. Protein sequence: CASRPRGANEKLFF.

V gene TRBV6-5 combines with J gene TRBJ1-1; 7 bases fit TRBD1. Germline V gene data show CDR1 as MNHEY and CDR2 as SVGAGI. J lost 1 base, V lost 5 bases, and 1 base had no gene match. This CDR3 comprises 13 residues. CDR3 in amino acids: CASSPGGNTEAFF. CDR3 nucleotide sequence: TGTGCCAGCAGTCCAGGGGGGAACACTGAAGCTTTCTTT.

The CDR3 sequence is CASSRQKETQYF. The DNA for the CDR3 is TGTGCCAGTAGTAGACAGAAAGAGACCCAGTACTTC. This rearrangement joins TRBV19 to TRBJ2-5, with D perhaps TRBD1 (5 bases). Germline lookup yields CDR1 LNHDA and CDR2 SQIVND (reference sequence). This CDR3 is built from 12 residues. V shed 4 bases and J shed 3 bases, with 6 bases lying between them.

The V gene is TRBV6-5, the J gene TRBJ1-2; 12 bases match TRBD1. V dropped 6 bases and J dropped 9; count of bases not matched to a gene: 8. This CDR3 region has 14 residues. Germline V CDR1 and CDR2: MNHEY, SVGAGI. This CDR3 is CASRAGTGGVSYTF. CDR3 DNA: TGTGCCAGCAGAGCCGGGACAGGGGGCGTAAGCTACACCTTC.

The chain carries TRBV5-6 and TRBJ2-7; perhaps TRBD1 as D (5 bases). CDR1 and CDR2 (germline): SGHDT, YYEEEE. CDR3 size: 14 residues. Trimming removed 3 bases from V and 3 bases from J, with 13 bases in between. CDR3 residues: CASSYQGTDYEQYF. The CDR3 region has the DNA TGTGCCAGCAGCTATCAGGGAACTGACTACGAGCAGTACTTC. Full variable domain (missing parts from reference TRBV5-6 and TRBJ2-7): DAGVTQSPTHLIKTRGQQVTLRCSPKSGHDTVSWYQQALGQGPQFIFQYYEEEERQRGNFPDRFSGHQFPNYSSELNVNALLLGDSALYLCASSYQGTDYEQYFGPGTRLTVT.

This chain joins TRBV2 and TRBJ2-1; 7 positions agree with TRBD2. The germline V gene encodes CDR1 SNHLY and CDR2 FYNNEI. The length of the CDR3 is 18 residues. The ends lost 5 bases at V and 1 base at J; junction bases unmatched: 14. The CDR3 loop is CASSLAGIAGLSYNEQFF. The CDR3, as DNA: TGTGCCAGCAGTTTGGCAGGGATAGCGGGTCTTTCCTACAATGAGCAGTTCTTC.

The chain recombines TRBV5-8 with TRBJ2-3; 9 nucleotides match TRBD1. Germline V gives CDR1 SGHTS, CDR2 YDEGEE. V shed 4 bases, J shed 6 bases, and the junction held 6 bases outside the gene matches. CDR3 length: 14 amino acids. CDR3 sequence: CASSNRGLIDTQYF. DNA for the CDR3: TGTGCCAGCAGCAACAGGGGGCTAATCGATACGCAGTATTTT.

The V call is TRBV30, the J call TRBJ2-3, with 7 positions matching TRBD2. The V gene's germline CDR1 is GTSNPN and CDR2 SVGIG (reference sequence). CDR3 length equals 17 residues. Trimming at V came to 4 bases and at J to 1 base, leaving 14 bases not matched to a gene. The CDR3 nucleotides are TGTGCCTGGAAATCCGGGACTACCAGTCGGGGCACAGATACGCAGTATTTT. Protein: CAWKSGTTSRGTDTQYF.

The V and J genes are TRBV30 and TRBJ2-3; TRBD2 matches 7 bases. Germline V gene sequence: CDR1 GTSNPN, CDR2 SVGIG (reference sequence). Trimming at V came to 3 bases and at J to 4 bases, leaving 10 bases not matched to a gene. The CDR3 has 15 amino acids. The CDR3 sequence is CAWRSAGAKADTQYF. As DNA, the CDR3 is TGTGCCTGGAGGTCTGCGGGAGCTAAGGCAGATACGCAGTATTTT.

The V call is TRBV11-2, the J call TRBJ2-3; D not resolved. The CDR3 spans 14 residues. Trimming cost V 3 bases and J 5 bases, with 12 bases left between them. Germline-derived CDR1 and CDR2 are SGHAT and FQNNGV. CDR3 amino acids: CASSLGLPQDTQYF. The CDR3 DNA reads TGTGCCAGCAGCTTGGGCCTTCCGCAAGATACGCAGTATTTT. Looking up the rest from reference TRBV11-2 and TRBJ2-3 gives the full variable domain: EAGVAQSPRYKIIEKRQSVAFWCNPISGHATLYWYQQILGQGPKLLIQFQNNGVVDDSQLPKDRFSAERLKGVDSTLKIQPAKLEDSAVYLCASSLGLPQDTQYFGPGTRLTVL.

The chain combines TRBV10-1 with TRBJ2-5, with TRBD2 as a possible D gene (5 bases). Germline CDR1 reads WNHNN; CDR2 reads SYGVQD (reference sequence). The CDR3 length is 15 residues. Trimming removed 4 bases at V and 0 bases at J, with 12 bases between. DNA for the CDR3: TGCGCCAGCAGTGCGAGCGGCAAGAACCAAGAGACCCAGTACTTC. Its protein is CASSASGKNQETQYF.

The V call is TRBV27, the J call TRBJ1-4, with D possibly being TRBD1 (5 bases). Germline CDR1 reads MNHEY; CDR2 reads SMNVEV (reference sequence). The length of the CDR3 is 15 residues. V was pared by 5 bases and J by 4 bases, with 14 bases between. The CDR3 loop reads CASSPMTAINEKLFF. For the CDR3, the DNA is TGTGCCAGCAGTCCTATGACAGCCATTAATGAAAAACTGTTTTTT.

This clone was counted between two and nine times. The chain couples TRBV7-8 to TRBJ2-1; D might be TRBD1 (6 bases). CDR3 size: 13 residues. Trimming left V 5 bases short and J 9 bases short, with 14 bases between. Per germline, CDR1 SGHVS and CDR2 FQNEAQ. The CDR3 protein is CASSPDSVGEQFF. The DNA for the CDR3 is TGTGCCAGCAGCCCGGACAGCGTTGGTGAGCAGTTCTTC.

The CDR3 here is CASSLSGKDEQYF. CDR3 sequence (DNA): TGTGCCAGCAGCCTTTCCGGGAAGGACGAGCAGTACTTC. The chain couples TRBV6-7 to TRBJ2-7; D might be TRBD2 (5 bases). TRBV6-7 is an ORF for which the function is uncertain. This CDR3 has 13 residues. The germline V and J ends were trimmed by 6 bases and 5 bases, with 14 bases remaining between them.

This clone showed up just once. This rearrangement joins TRBV5-4 to TRBJ2-5; tentatively, D is TRBD2 (6 bases). Germline V gene sequence: CDR1 SGHNT, CDR2 YYREEE (reference sequence). CDR3 length: 16 residues. V shed 0 bases and J shed 0 bases, with 12 bases lying between them. The CDR3 DNA sequence: TGTGCCAGCAGCTTGGGCCCCCCTAGCGACCAAGAGACCCAGTACTTC. Protein: CASSLGPPSDQETQYF.

The chain has TRBV18 and TRBJ1-4, with 8 bases lining up with TRBD1. Germline CDR1 KGHSH, CDR2 LQKENI. The CDR3 sequence is 15 residues long. J was trimmed by 8 bases and V by 1 base; bases with no gene match: 6. The CDR3 coding sequence is TGTGCCAGCTCACCACGACCAGGGGGCGACGAAAAACTGTTTTTT. This gives the protein CASSPRPGGDEKLFF.

The J gene is TRBJ2-1, the V gene TRBV7-3; 10 bases line up with TRBD2. Germline lookup yields CDR1 SGHTA and CDR2 FQGTGA. The CDR3 has 15 amino acids. Losses at the gene ends were 2 bases for V and 5 bases for J; bases not matched to a gene: 3. CDR3 sequence: CASSLASGSDNEQFF. In DNA, the CDR3 is TGTGCCAGCAGCTTAGCTAGCGGGAGTGACAATGAGCAGTTCTTC. The entire variable domain, with the rest obtained from reference TRBV7-3 and TRBJ2-1, is as follows: GAGVSQTPSNKVTEKGKYVELRCDPISGHTALYWYRQSLGQGPEFLIYFQGTGAADDSGLPNDRFFAVRPEGSVSTLKIQRTERGDSAVYLCASSLASGSDNEQFFGPGTRLTVL.